The subject of this entry is one T cell receptor (beta chain). No antigen is known for it. Trimming cost V 0 bases and J 4 bases, with 7 bases left between them. Germline CDR1 SGHTA, CDR2 FQGNSA. This CDR3 has 15 residues. Libraries were prepared by immunoSEQ multiplex PCR; TCRdb keeps only in-frame clonotypes and omits some of them. The sample yields about 140,000 clones, about 92% seen once. The data are from a study of T cell responses to AZD1222 COVID-19 vaccine. Study observations and caveats: Targets within unmutated variant regions were reportedly found for nearly half of spike-specific TCRs. Donors in the cohort were predominantly white British and more often female, and clonal diversity was possibly underestimated.

Pooling was applied to second doses at about 4 or about 12 weeks. The chain combines TRBV7-2 with TRBJ1-6, with D unresolved. This sample comprised peripheral blood, obtained 28 days after the second AZD1222 dose. The sequence derives from an adult who received the AZD1222 COVID-19 vaccine. CDR3: CASSLAAGYNSPLHF. CDR3 DNA: TGTGCCAGCAGCTTAGCGGCAGGATATAATTCACCCCTCCACTTT.